The 27 T cell receptor beta chains reported below all come from one sample, sequenced in a study of blood T cell repertoires in COVID-19. Libraries were prepared by immunoSEQ multiplex PCR; TCRdb keeps only in-frame clonotypes and omits some of them. The table records approximately 180,000 clones, over 65% of them present only once. Material for sequencing was peripheral blood. The receptors were gathered from a person between 65 and 79 years old with COVID-19, enrolled during active disease.

This clone was found once. The chain recombines TRBV2 with TRBJ2-1, with 8 bases aligning to TRBD2. Losses at the gene ends were 4 bases for V and 15 bases for J; bases not matched to a gene: 14. The CDR3 contains 14 residues. The germline V gene has CDR1 SNHLY and CDR2 FYNNEI. In DNA, the CDR3 is TGTGCCAGCAGTGCGGTAAGAACGGGGGGGCCGGGGTTCTTC. It specifies CASSAVRTGGPGFF.

The chain employs TRBV7-3 and TRBJ1-6; D is unresolved. Germline V CDR1 and CDR2: SGHTA, FQGTGA. Trimming removed 4 bases from V and 10 bases from J, with 11 bases in between. The CDR3 has 13 residues. CDR3 coding DNA: TGTGCCAGCAGCTCCACCGTGGGCTCACCCCTCCACTTT. As protein: CASSSTVGSPLHF.

This clone was found a few times. The chain links TRBV7-2 to TRBJ1-2; D is uncertain. Germline CDR1 and CDR2: SGHTA and FQGNSA. The CDR3 totals 17 residues. Between the trimmed V and J ends, which lost 5 bases and 2 bases, there was a span of 21 bases. This CDR3 reads CASSPQGTAGLNYGYTF. CDR3 nucleotides: TGTGCCAGCAGCCCCCAAGGAACGGCGGGATTAAACTATGGCTACACCTTC.

This chain uses TRBV7-9 with TRBJ2-7; 7 nucleotides line up with TRBD2. V was clipped by 0 bases and J by 6 bases; unmatched bases: 14. The CDR3 covers 17 residues. Per the germline V gene, CDR1 is SEHNR and CDR2 is FQNEAQ (reference sequence). CDR3 DNA sequence: TGTGCCAGCAGCTTAGCGGCCGGGGGGACCCCCATGGGCGAGCAGTACTTC. As protein: CASSLAAGGTPMGEQYF.

This clone was seen once. The chain uses TRBV4-3 and TRBJ2-3, with a weak D call TRBD2 (5 bases). V was clipped by 0 bases and J by 2 bases, with 15 bases between them. This CDR3 is built from 17 residues. The germline CDR1 and CDR2 sequences are LGHNA and YSLEER. CDR3 loop: CASSQDTASGFTDTQYF. In nucleotides, the CDR3 is TGCGCCAGCAGCCAAGATACAGCTTCGGGGTTCACAGATACGCAGTATTTT.

The chain uses TRBV11-3 and TRBJ1-3; possibly TRBD1 for D (6 bases). The germline V gene has CDR1 SGHNT and CDR2 YENEEA. The CDR3 loop spans 14 amino acids. V lost 5 bases, J lost 4 bases, and 12 bases lay in between. As DNA, the CDR3 is TGTGCCAGCAGCCAACGGACAGACGGAAACACCATATATTTT. Its protein is CASSQRTDGNTIYF.

This sequence joins TRBV7-2 and TRBJ2-2; D is unresolved. Trimming took 1 base from V and 0 from J, leaving 6 bases between them. The germline V gene has CDR1 SGHTA and CDR2 FQGNSA. This CDR3 is 15 amino acids long. CDR3 sequence reads: CASSLGLANTGELFF. CDR3 bases: TGTGCCAGCAGCTTAGGTTTAGCGAACACCGGGGAGCTGTTTTTT.

The chain carries TRBV7-9 and TRBJ1-1; 12 bases align to TRBD1. J gave up 6 bases and V 3 bases, and 5 bases lay outside the gene matches. Germline V lookup: CDR1 SEHNR, CDR2 FQNEAQ (reference sequence). The CDR3 loop spans 15 amino acids. The CDR3 DNA reads as TGTGCCAGCAGCTTGGGACAGGGGGCCTACTCTGAAGCTTTCTTT. This sequence encodes CASSLGQGAYSEAFF.

This clone was found a few times. The chain is built from TRBV6-2 or TRBV6-3 and TRBJ2-7, with D possibly TRBD2 on 6 matching bases. Germline V CDR1 and CDR2: MNHEY, SVGEGT. The V end was cut by 6 bases, the J end by 12 bases, with 18 bases between. The CDR3 totals 12 residues. Here the CDR3 reads CASSLRAEGRYF. CDR3 bases: TGTGCCAGCAGCCTACGGGCGGAGGGGAGGTACTTC.

The chain combines TRBV5-6 with TRBJ2-7; a possible D gene is TRBD1 (6 bases). Trimming pared 6 bases from V and 3 bases from J, leaving 16 bases between. The germline gives CDR1 SGHDT, CDR2 YYEEEE. This CDR3 has 14 residues. The CDR3 DNA reads as TGTGCCAGCACCTGGGGTTCGACAGGCTACGAGCAGTACTTC. Protein product: CASTWGSTGYEQYF.

The chain is built from TRBV5-4 and TRBJ1-2; a weak D match, TRBD1 (5 bases). The germline V gene has CDR1 SGHNT and CDR2 YYREEE (reference sequence). Trimming removed 4 bases from V and 8 bases from J, with 21 bases in between. The CDR3 sequence is 15 residues long. The CDR3 spells CASSNAGRIKLGYTF. DNA of the CDR3: TGTGCCAGCAGCAACGCGGGGCGAATCAAACTGGGCTACACCTTC.

The gene calls are TRBV3-1 (or the pseudogene TRBV3-2) and TRBJ2-5; 10 nucleotides line up with TRBD2. J was trimmed by 4 bases and V by 4 bases; bases with no gene match: 15. The CDR3 sequence is 18 residues long. Germline V gene sequence: CDR1 LGHDT, CDR2 YNNKEL (reference sequence). CDR3 protein: CASSPRGASGSRAETQYF. CDR3 nucleotide sequence: TGTGCCAGCAGCCCGCGCGGGGCTAGCGGGAGTCGAGCAGAGACCCAGTACTTC.

CDR3 sequence (DNA): TGCGCCAGCAGCCGCATACTAGCGAATGAGCAGTTCTTC. This sequence encodes CASSRILANEQFF. V gene TRBV4-3 combines with J gene TRBJ2-1; 7 bases align to TRBD2. The CDR3 covers 13 residues. V was clipped by 4 bases and J by 7 bases; unmatched bases: 4. Germline CDR1 reads LGHNA; CDR2 reads YSLEER.

The J gene is TRBJ2-1, the V gene TRBV19; TRBD2 is a possible D gene (6 bases). This CDR3 region has 14 residues. The V and J ends lost 5 bases and 9 bases respectively, with 17 bases between them. CDR1 is LNHDA, CDR2 SQIVND, per germline (reference sequence). CDR3 DNA: TGTGCCAGTAGTCCGGGGTTCGGGGGTGGTGAGCAGTTCTTC. As protein: CASSPGFGGGEQFF.

The J gene is TRBJ2-7, the V gene TRBV9; 8 nucleotides agree with TRBD1. Germline V gives CDR1 SGDLS, CDR2 YYNGEE. This CDR3 is built from 14 residues. V was clipped by 3 bases and J by 4 bases; unmatched bases: 6. CDR3 amino acids: CASSARQGWYEQYF. CDR3 nucleotide sequence: TGTGCCAGCAGCGCCAGACAGGGGTGGTACGAGCAGTACTTC.

As for this clone: The sample has other DNA sequences that encode this CDR3 too. This chain uses TRBV28 with TRBJ2-7; the match to TRBD1 covers 12 bases. J was trimmed by 5 bases and V by 6 bases; bases with no gene match: 5. This CDR3 has 14 amino acids. Germline CDR1 and CDR2: MDHEN and SYDVKM. CDR3 protein: CASRPGTGGHEQYF. The CDR3 DNA follows: TGTGCCAGCAGGCCCGGGACAGGGGGCCACGAGCAGTACTTC. The full variable domain, in which reference TRBV28 and TRBJ2-7 provide the parts outside the CDR3, is DVKVTQSSRYLVKRTGEKVFLECVQDMDHENMFWYRQDPGLGLRLIYFSYDVKMKEKGDIPEGYSVSREKKERFSLILESASTNQTSMYLCASRPGTGGHEQYFGPGTRLTVT.

V is TRBV19 and J is TRBJ1-3, with no clear D. Germline loops: CDR1 LNHDA, CDR2 SQIVND (reference sequence). This CDR3 region has 13 residues. Trimming took 3 bases from V and 9 from J, leaving 12 bases between them. Here the CDR3 reads CASSMVATTTIYF. CDR3 coding DNA: TGTGCCAGTAGTATGGTCGCCACAACCACCATATATTTT.

J is TRBJ2-7 and V is TRBV7-9, with unresolved D. CDR1 and CDR2 from the germline V gene are SEHNR and FQNEAQ (reference sequence). V was trimmed by 4 bases and J by 5 bases, leaving 18 bases between them. The CDR3 totals 15 residues. The CDR3 is CASSSPSRLVDEQYF. For the CDR3, the DNA is TGTGCCAGCAGCTCCCCCTCCCGGCTAGTTGACGAGCAGTACTTC.

J is TRBJ1-6 and V is TRBV20-1; perhaps TRBD1 as D (5 bases). The V gene lost 7 bases and the J gene lost 7 bases, with 8 bases spanning the gap. The CDR3 is made up of 11 amino acids. Looked up from germline, CDR1 is DFQATT and CDR2 is SNEGSKA (reference sequence). This CDR3 reads CSVGGNSPLHF. CDR3 DNA: TGCAGTGTGGGGGGGAATTCACCCCTCCACTTT.

V gene TRBV7-9 combines with J gene TRBJ2-7; D unclear. Trimming removed 1 base at V and 1 base at J, with 5 bases between. The CDR3 runs to 13 residues. Germline CDR1 is SEHNR and CDR2 is FQNEAQ (reference sequence). This CDR3 reads CASSLGLSYEQYF. The CDR3, as DNA: TGTGCCAGCAGCTTAGGACTTTCCTACGAGCAGTACTTC.

In this sample, this clone turned up many times. The CDR3 sequence: CSVFDSSYEQYF. The CDR3, as DNA: TGCAGCGTTTTTGACAGCTCCTACGAGCAGTACTTC. This chain links TRBV29-1 with TRBJ2-7, with TRBD1 as a possible D gene (5 bases). The CDR3 loop spans 12 amino acids. Germline V gives CDR1 SQVTM, CDR2 ANQGSEA. The V end lost 5 bases, the J end lost 0 bases, and 8 bases lay between the germline ends.

This sequence joins TRBV7-2 and TRBJ1-3; a possible D gene is TRBD1 (5 bases). V lost 4 bases, J lost 8 bases, and 12 bases lay in between. The CDR3 is 13 amino acids. Germline V lookup: CDR1 SGHTA, CDR2 FQGNSA. Here the CDR3 DNA reads TGTGCCAGCAGCTGGACCACGGGGGACACCATATATTTT. Its protein product is CASSWTTGDTIYF. The entire variable domain, with the rest obtained from reference TRBV7-2 and TRBJ1-3, is as follows: GAGVSQSPSNKVTEKGKDVELRCDPISGHTALYWYRQSLGQGLEFLIYFQGNSAPDKSGLPSDRFSAERTGGSVSTLTIQRTQQEDSAVYLCASSWTTGDTIYFGEGSWLTVV.

In this sample, this clone turned up a few times. This chain joins TRBV13 and TRBJ1-5; 7 bases line up with TRBD1. Trimming at V came to 6 bases and at J to 1 base, leaving 6 bases not matched to a gene. The CDR3 has 15 amino acids. From germline, CDR1 is PRHDT and CDR2 FYEKMQ (reference sequence). The CDR3 spells CASSLSQGSNQPQHF. The CDR3 bases are TGTGCCAGCAGTTTGTCACAGGGGAGCAATCAGCCCCAGCATTTT.

The chain recombines TRBV6-1 with TRBJ2-3; 7 bases map to TRBD2. The V segment lost 3 bases and the J segment 3 bases; nucleotides outside the gene matches: 9. From germline, CDR1 is MNHNS and CDR2 SASEGT. CDR3 length: 16 amino acids. This CDR3 reads CASSEASGGGTDTQYF. CDR3 coding DNA: TGTGCCAGCAGTGAGGCGTCGGGGGGAGGGACAGATACGCAGTATTTT.

The chain uses TRBV21-1 and TRBJ1-4. TRBV21-1 is noted as a pseudogene. CDR3 size: 15 residues. The CDR3 reads CASSKVVGEGEKLFF. The CDR3 DNA reads TGTGCCAGCAGCAAAGTGGTGGGGGAGGGGGAAAAACTGTTTTTT.

The V and J genes are TRBV20-1 and TRBJ2-3, with 7 bases fitting TRBD2. Trimming removed 3 bases from V and 7 bases from J; junction bases left unmatched: 7. The CDR3 contains 13 residues. Germline loops: CDR1 DFQATT, CDR2 SNEGSKA (reference sequence). Written as DNA, the CDR3 is TGCAGTGCTAGTATTAGCGGGCAAAATACGCAGTATTTT. This translates into CSASISGQNTQYF.

This chain connects TRBV28 to TRBJ1-1; D gene ambiguous. The germline V gene has CDR1 MDHEN and CDR2 SYDVKM. This CDR3 has 10 amino acids. The CDR3 DNA follows: TGTAAGCCCTTGAACACTGAAGCTTTCTTT. Translating gives CKPLNTEAFF.